This passage covers 18 T cell receptor beta chains from one sample sequenced in a study of cytomegalovirus exposure and HLA in healthy donors. PCR primers comprised 60 Vbeta and 13 Jbeta primers. Sequenced by immunoSEQ multiplex PCR; TCRdb stores in-frame clones only, minus some. The table records under 130,000 clones, roughly 73% of them present only once. The sequenced sample was PBMCs. These receptors came from a middle-aged woman in good health and CMV-seropositive.

This rearrangement joins TRBV19 to TRBJ2-7; perhaps TRBD1 as D (7 bases). Germline CDR1 reads LNHDA; CDR2 reads SQIVND (reference sequence). CDR3 size: 15 residues. V lost 4 bases to trimming and J lost 6 bases, with 19 bases between them. The CDR3 bases are TGTGCCAGTAGTAACCCCCAGGGGGGCGGAGGCGAGCAGTACTTC. Its protein is CASSNPQGGGGEQYF.

The chain combines TRBV7-8 with TRBJ1-2; D may be TRBD1 (5 bases). This CDR3 is built from 13 residues. Germline CDR1 and CDR2: SGHVS and FQNEAQ. With 1 base removed from V and 3 bases from J, the gap between germline ends came to 6 bases. Here the CDR3 DNA reads TGTGCCAGCAGCTTAGGCAGGGACTATGGCTACACCTTC. It specifies CASSLGRDYGYTF.

This clone was seen a handful of times. The rearrangement joins TRBV28 to TRBJ2-3, with D possibly TRBD2 on 6 matching bases. The ends were cut back, 8 bases at V and 2 bases at J, with 20 bases in the middle. The CDR3 covers 16 residues. Germline-derived CDR1 and CDR2 are MDHEN and SYDVKM. The CDR3 is CASHPRGSGFTDTQYF. The CDR3 nucleotides are TGTGCCAGCCACCCCCGTGGTAGCGGATTCACAGATACGCAGTATTTT.

A single count supports this clone. CDR3 loop: CAISGEGQIYTDTQYF. CDR3 nucleotides: TGTGCCATCAGTGGAGAGGGACAGATATACACAGATACGCAGTATTTT. J is TRBJ2-3 and V is TRBV10-3; 7 nucleotides match TRBD1. The germline V gene has CDR1 ENHRY and CDR2 SYGVKD. J gave up 2 bases and V 4 bases, and 9 bases lay outside the gene matches. This CDR3 spans 16 amino acids.

The chain links TRBV4-2 to TRBJ2-1, with 7 bases lining up with TRBD2. Per germline, CDR1 LGHNA and CDR2 YNFKEQ. This CDR3 spans 17 amino acids. V trimming: 6 bases; J trimming: 0 bases; junction bases outside the gene matches: 11. CDR3 coding DNA: TGTGCCAGCAGTCCGGGTCTAGCGGCTATCTCCTACAATGAGCAGTTCTTC. Translation gives CASSPGLAAISYNEQFF.

V and J are TRBV6-1 and TRBJ2-7; tentative D call: TRBD1 (5 bases). Trimming removed 7 bases from V and 3 bases from J, with 13 bases in between. The CDR3 totals 13 residues. Germline CDR1 reads MNHNS; CDR2 reads SASEGT. CDR3 loop: CASTGQGGYEQYF. CDR3 nucleotide sequence: TGTGCCAGCACGGGCCAGGGTGGCTACGAGCAGTACTTC.

This clone has just a few counts. The chain joins TRBV19 to TRBJ1-4; weak D call: TRBD1 (6 bases). The CDR3 extends over 17 amino acids. The germline V and J ends were trimmed by 5 bases and 3 bases, with 19 bases remaining between them. Looked up from germline, CDR1 is LNHDA and CDR2 is SQIVND (reference sequence). This chain's CDR3 is CASSPHIRDTANEKLFF. In DNA, the CDR3 is TGTGCCAGTAGTCCCCACATCCGGGACACGGCTAATGAAAAACTGTTTTTT.

This chain uses TRBV6-4 with TRBJ2-1; D is perhaps TRBD2 (5 bases). Trimming cost V 6 bases and J 4 bases, with 19 bases left between them. The CDR3 runs 16 residues. CDR1 and CDR2 from the germline V gene are MRHNA and SNTAGT. CDR3 sequence reads: CASSEPGSGDYNEQFF. For the CDR3, the DNA is TGTGCCAGCAGCGAACCGGGGTCGGGTGATTACAATGAGCAGTTCTTC.

The rearrangement links TRBV7-9 to TRBJ1-2; 10 bases line up with TRBD1. Trimming removed 1 base from V and 4 bases from J; junction bases left unmatched: 0. The CDR3 has 14 amino acids. The germline CDR1 and CDR2 sequences are SEHNR and FQNEAQ (reference sequence). CDR3 loop: CASSLGQGAYGYTF. CDR3 DNA: TGTGCCAGCAGCTTAGGACAGGGGGCCTATGGCTACACCTTC.

The CDR3 region has the DNA TGTGCCAGCAGCTTAGGGCGCAGCGCTGAAGCTTTCTTT. It yields the protein CASSLGRSAEAFF. V and J are TRBV7-8 and TRBJ1-1; D unclear. Germline CDR1 reads SGHVS; CDR2 reads FQNEAQ. Trimming pared 1 base from V and 6 bases from J, leaving 9 bases between. This CDR3 spans 13 amino acids.

This chain joins TRBV13 and TRBJ1-2; possibly TRBD1 for D (5 bases). The CDR3 contains 17 residues. V was trimmed by 2 bases and J by 8 bases, leaving 24 bases between them. CDR1 is PRHDT, CDR2 FYEKMQ, per germline (reference sequence). This CDR3 is CASSLFRRGFRAEGYTF. The CDR3 nucleotides are TGTGCCAGCAGCTTATTCCGGAGGGGCTTCAGGGCGGAAGGCTACACCTTC.

The rearrangement uses TRBV5-1 and TRBJ2-2, with D uncertain. CDR3 length: 14 residues. Per germline, CDR1 SGHRS and CDR2 YFSETQ. Trimming took 0 bases from V and 5 from J, leaving 8 bases between them. The DNA for the CDR3 is TGCGCCAGCAGCTTGGTTCGTCGGACCGGGGAGCTGTTTTTT. Translating it yields CASSLVRRTGELFF.

The chain uses TRBV6-5 and TRBJ1-4; D is possibly TRBD1 (6 bases). The germline gives CDR1 MNHEY, CDR2 SVGAGI. V was cut by 2 bases and J by 4 bases, with 14 bases left in between. This CDR3 has 16 residues. The CDR3 protein is CASSYTPDRFNEKLFF. CDR3 nucleotide sequence: TGTGCCAGCAGTTACACGCCAGACAGGTTTAATGAAAAACTGTTTTTT.

V usage is TRBV4-3 and J usage is TRBJ1-3; D is possibly TRBD1 (5 bases). Trimming pared 0 bases from V and 4 bases from J, leaving 10 bases between. The CDR3 length is 15 residues. The germline gives CDR1 LGHNA, CDR2 YSLEER. This chain's CDR3 is CASSQDQGGGNTIYF. As DNA, the CDR3 is TGCGCCAGCAGCCAAGACCAGGGAGGCGGAAACACCATATATTTT.

This clone was counted a few times. CDR3 sequence: CSVEGEGTGNTEAFF. The CDR3 DNA reads as TGCAGCGTTGAAGGGGAGGGGACAGGGAACACTGAAGCTTTCTTT. J is TRBJ1-1 and V is TRBV29-1, with 8 positions matching TRBD1. The CDR3 totals 15 residues. The V gene end was trimmed by 1 base and the J gene end by 1 base; junction bases not matched to a gene: 5. The germline gives CDR1 SQVTM, CDR2 ANQGSEA. The full variable domain, rest sourced from reference TRBV29-1 and TRBJ1-1, is SAVISQKPSRDICQRGTSLTIQCQVDSQVTMMFWYRQQPGQSLTLIATANQGSEATYESGFVIDKFPISRPNLTFSTLTVSNMSPEDSSIYLCSVEGEGTGNTEAFFGQGTRLTVV.

This clone was seen a handful of times. The rearrangement uses TRBV14 and TRBJ2-5; D is ambiguous. The CDR3 totals 14 residues. Per germline, CDR1 SGHDN and CDR2 FVKESK. Trimming pared 0 bases from V and 5 bases from J, leaving 10 bases between. The CDR3 spells CASSQEGRKETQYF. The CDR3 nucleotides read TGTGCCAGCAGCCAAGAGGGCAGGAAGGAGACCCAGTACTTC.

The V gene is TRBV2, the J gene TRBJ2-7; tentative D call: TRBD1 (5 bases). Germline V gene sequence: CDR1 SNHLY, CDR2 FYNNEI. V lost 3 bases and J 6 bases, leaving 12 bases between the germline ends. CDR3 length: 13 residues. The CDR3 bases are TGTGCCAGCAGTGAGCCCGACAGTCGCGAGCAGTACTTC. Protein: CASSEPDSREQYF.

The chain carries TRBV4-2 and TRBJ2-7; 9 bases are a match to TRBD2. CDR3 length: 18 residues. V lost 0 bases and J lost 3; bases outside the gene matches: 12. Germline CDR1 LGHNA, CDR2 YNFKEQ. The CDR3 DNA sequence: TGTGCCAGCAGCCAAGATCCACCCCTAGCGGGGTTAGGCTACGAGCAGTACTTC. Its protein product is CASSQDPPLAGLGYEQYF.